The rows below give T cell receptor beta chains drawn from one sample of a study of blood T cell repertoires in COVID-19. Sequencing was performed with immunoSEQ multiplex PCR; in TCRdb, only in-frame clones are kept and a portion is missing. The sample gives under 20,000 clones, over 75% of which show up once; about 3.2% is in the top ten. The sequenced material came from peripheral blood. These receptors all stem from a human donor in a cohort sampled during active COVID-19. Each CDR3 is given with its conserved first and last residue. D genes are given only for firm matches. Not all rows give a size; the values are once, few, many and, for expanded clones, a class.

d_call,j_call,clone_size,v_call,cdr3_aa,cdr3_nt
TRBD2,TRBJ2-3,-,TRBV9,CASSVRGDLNSDTQYF,TGTGCCAGCAGCGTACGGGGGGACTTAAACTCAGATACGCAGTATTTT
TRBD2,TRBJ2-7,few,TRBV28,CASSTTSGSYEQYF,TGTGCCAGCAGTACGACTAGCGGCTCCTACGAGCAGTACTTC
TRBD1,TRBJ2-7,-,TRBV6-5,CASSYTGDYEQYF,TGTGCCAGCAGTTATACAGGGGACTACGAGCAGTACTTC
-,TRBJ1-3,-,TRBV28,CASSLPGQGGNTIYF,TGTGCCAGCAGTCTGCCGGGACAAGGAGGAAACACCATATATTTT
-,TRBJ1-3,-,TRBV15,CATRGNTIYF,TGTGCCACCCGGGGAAACACCATATATTTT
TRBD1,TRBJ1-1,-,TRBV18,CASSPLTGWDRTEAFF,TGTGCCAGCTCACCCCTGACAGGGTGGGATCGCACTGAAGCTTTCTTT
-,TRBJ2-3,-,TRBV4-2,CASSQGGDRSDTQYF,TGTGCCAGCAGCCAAGGGGGCGACCGGTCAGATACGCAGTATTTT
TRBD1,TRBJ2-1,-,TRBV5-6,CASSLSRDRGYNEQFF,TGTGCCAGCAGCTTGAGCCGGGACAGGGGCTACAATGAGCAGTTCTTC
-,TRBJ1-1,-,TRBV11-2,CASNRALGTEAFF,TGTGCCAGCAACAGGGCCTTAGGCACTGAAGCTTTCTTT
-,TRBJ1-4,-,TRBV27,CASRTLGGELFF,TGTGCCAGTAGGACGCTCGGGGGGGAACTGTTTTTT
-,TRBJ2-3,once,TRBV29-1,CSVRGGPSTDTQYF,TGCAGCGTTCGCGGGGGCCCTAGCACAGATACGCAGTATTTT
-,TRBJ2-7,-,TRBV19,CASSRPGRVYEQYF,TGTGCCAGTAGTAGGCCCGGCAGGGTATACGAGCAGTACTTC
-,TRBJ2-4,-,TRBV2,CASSVWDSAKNIQYF,TGTGCCAGCAGCGTATGGGATAGCGCTAAAAACATTCAGTACTTC
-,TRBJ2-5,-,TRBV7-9,CASSRQETQYF,TGTGCCAGCAGCCGCCAAGAGACCCAGTACTTC
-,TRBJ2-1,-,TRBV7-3,CASSFSSWTQRNNEQFF,TGTGCCAGCAGCTTCTCCTCATGGACACAAAGGAACAATGAGCAGTTCTTC
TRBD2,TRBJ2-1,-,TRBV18,CASSPQAGGRDEQFF,TGTGCCAGCTCACCCCAAGCGGGAGGGCGGGATGAGCAGTTCTTC
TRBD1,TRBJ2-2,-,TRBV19,CAIRGRRDRVGGGELFF,TGTGCCATTCGAGGCCGGAGGGACAGGGTGGGAGGCGGGGAGCTGTTTTTT
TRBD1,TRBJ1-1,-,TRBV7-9,CASSRDRGQGTEAFF,TGTGCCAGCAGCCGGGACAGGGGGCAGGGAACTGAAGCTTTCTTT
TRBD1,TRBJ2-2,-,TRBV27,CAISGTGNTGELFF,TGTGCCATCTCCGGGACAGGGAACACCGGGGAGCTGTTTTTT
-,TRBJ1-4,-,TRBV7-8,CASSLDSGTQTGKLFF,TGTGCCAGCAGCTTAGATTCAGGGACCCAAACAGGGAAACTGTTTTTT
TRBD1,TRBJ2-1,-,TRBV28,CASTYAGTGAHKARGEQFF,TGTGCCAGCACTTATGCGGGGACAGGGGCGCACAAGGCGCGCGGGGAGCAGTTCTTC
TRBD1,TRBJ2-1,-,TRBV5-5,CASSSDRGYNEQFF,TGTGCCAGCAGCTCTGACAGGGGGTACAATGAGCAGTTCTTC
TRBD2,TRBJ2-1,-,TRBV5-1,CASMTGGPLDEQFF,TGCGCCAGCATGACGGGAGGGCCGTTGGATGAGCAGTTCTTC